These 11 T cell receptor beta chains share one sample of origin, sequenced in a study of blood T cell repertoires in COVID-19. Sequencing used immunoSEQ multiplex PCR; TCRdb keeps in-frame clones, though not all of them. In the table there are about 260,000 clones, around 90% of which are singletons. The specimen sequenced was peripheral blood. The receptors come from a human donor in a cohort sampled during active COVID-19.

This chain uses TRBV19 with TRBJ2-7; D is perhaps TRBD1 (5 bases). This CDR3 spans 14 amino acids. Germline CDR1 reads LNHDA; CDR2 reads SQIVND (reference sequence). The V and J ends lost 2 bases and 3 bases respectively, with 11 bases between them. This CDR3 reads CASSIKTDHYEQYF. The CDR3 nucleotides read TGTGCCAGTAGTATAAAGACAGACCACTACGAGCAGTACTTC.

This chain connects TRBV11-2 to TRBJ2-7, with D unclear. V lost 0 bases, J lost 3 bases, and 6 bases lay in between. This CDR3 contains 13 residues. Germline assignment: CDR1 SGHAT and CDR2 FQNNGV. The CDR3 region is CASSLDSYYEQYF. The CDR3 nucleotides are TGTGCCAGCAGCTTAGATAGTTACTACGAGCAGTACTTC.

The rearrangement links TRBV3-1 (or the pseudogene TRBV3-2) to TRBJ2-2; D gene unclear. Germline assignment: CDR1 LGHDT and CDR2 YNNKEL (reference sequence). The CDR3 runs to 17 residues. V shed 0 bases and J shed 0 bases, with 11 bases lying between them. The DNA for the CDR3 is TGTGCCAGCAGCCAAGAGAGGCGTCCGGCGAACACCGGGGAGCTGTTTTTT. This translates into CASSQERRPANTGELFF.

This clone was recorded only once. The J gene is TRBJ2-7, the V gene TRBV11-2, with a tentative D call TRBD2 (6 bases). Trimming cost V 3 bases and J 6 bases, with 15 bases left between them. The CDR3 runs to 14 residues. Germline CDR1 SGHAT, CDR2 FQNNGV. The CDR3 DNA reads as TGTGCCAGCAGCTTTAATGGACTATCGGGCGAGCAGTACTTC. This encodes CASSFNGLSGEQYF.

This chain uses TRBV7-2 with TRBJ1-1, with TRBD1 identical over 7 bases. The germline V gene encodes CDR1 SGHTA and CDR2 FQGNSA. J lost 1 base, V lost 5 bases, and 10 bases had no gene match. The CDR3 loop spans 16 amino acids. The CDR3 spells CASSPDRSSRNTEAFF. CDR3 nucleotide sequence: TGTGCCAGCAGCCCGGACAGGTCGTCTAGGAACACTGAAGCTTTCTTT.

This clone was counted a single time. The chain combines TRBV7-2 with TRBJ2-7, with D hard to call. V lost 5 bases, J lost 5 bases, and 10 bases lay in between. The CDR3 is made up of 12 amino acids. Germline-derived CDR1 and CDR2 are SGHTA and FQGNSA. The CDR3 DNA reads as TGTGCCAGCAGCCCCATTTACAACGAGCAGTACTTC. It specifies CASSPIYNEQYF.

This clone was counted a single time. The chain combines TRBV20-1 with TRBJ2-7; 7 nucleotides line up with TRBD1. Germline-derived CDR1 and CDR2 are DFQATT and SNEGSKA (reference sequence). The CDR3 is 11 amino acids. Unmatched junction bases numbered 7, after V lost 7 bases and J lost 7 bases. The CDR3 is CSVLQGWEQYF. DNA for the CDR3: TGCAGTGTTTTACAGGGGTGGGAGCAGTACTTC.

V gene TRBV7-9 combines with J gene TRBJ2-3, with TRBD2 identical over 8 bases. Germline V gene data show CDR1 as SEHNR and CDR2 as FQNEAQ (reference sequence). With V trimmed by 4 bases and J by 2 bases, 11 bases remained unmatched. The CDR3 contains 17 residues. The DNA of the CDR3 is TGTGCCAGCAGCTCCCCGGGGGGGCTACGGCCCACAGATACGCAGTATTTT. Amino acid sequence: CASSSPGGLRPTDTQYF.

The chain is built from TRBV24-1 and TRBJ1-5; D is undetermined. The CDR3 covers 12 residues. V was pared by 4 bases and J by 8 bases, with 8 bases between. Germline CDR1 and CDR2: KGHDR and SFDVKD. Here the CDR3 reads CATSDGVEPQHF. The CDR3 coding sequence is TGTGCCACCAGTGACGGAGTGGAGCCCCAGCATTTT.

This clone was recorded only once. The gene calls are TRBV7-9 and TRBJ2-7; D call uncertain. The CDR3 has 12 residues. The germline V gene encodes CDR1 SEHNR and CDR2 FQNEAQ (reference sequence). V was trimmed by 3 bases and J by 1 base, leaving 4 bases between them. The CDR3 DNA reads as TGTGCCAGCAGCTTCAGATCCTACGAGCAGTACTTC. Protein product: CASSFRSYEQYF.

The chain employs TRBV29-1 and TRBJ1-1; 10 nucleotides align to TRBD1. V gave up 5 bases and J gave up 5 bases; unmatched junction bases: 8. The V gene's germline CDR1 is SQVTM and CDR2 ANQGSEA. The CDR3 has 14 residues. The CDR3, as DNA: TGCAGCGTTCTCCGGGACAGGGGATGGACTGAAGCTTTCTTT. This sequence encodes CSVLRDRGWTEAFF.